The clone carrying this TCR beta chain came up once. This specimen comes from a study of blood T cell repertoires in COVID-19. Per the original methods: Counts of nucleated cells, estimated from reference gene primer amplification, were obtained. Data came from immunoSEQ multiplex PCR; TCRdb stores just in-frame clones and leaves some out. The D gene and trimming were derived from the DNA, and the V and J assignments and clone size from that table. The sample consists of around 290,000 clones, about 93% of them appearing once. The germline V gene encodes CDR1 SQVTM and CDR2 ANQGSEA. This CDR3 region has 15 residues. After removal of 4 bases from V and 1 base from J, the junction contained 7 bases not matched to a gene.

The TCR comes from a young woman who had recovered from COVID-19. The J gene is TRBJ1-1, the V gene TRBV29-1, with TRBD1 identical over 9 bases. The sequencing input was PBMCs or T cells enriched from blood (not recorded which). The CDR3 DNA follows: TGCAGCGTTGGTCGGAGACAGGGGGAGAACACTGAAGCTTTCTTT. Translating it yields CSVGRRQGENTEAFF.